This T cell receptor beta chain was captured in a study of control samples from healthy donors and cancer patients. The CDR3 is made up of 15 amino acids. V shed 7 bases, J shed 7 bases, and the junction held 11 bases outside the gene matches. CDR1 is SGHNT, CDR2 YYREEE, per germline (reference sequence). Clones were read by immunoSEQ multiplex PCR, and TCRdb kept only the in-frame ones, dropping some. The table has roughly 170,000 clones, about 91% seen once. The chain recombines TRBV5-4 with TRBJ1-6; the match to TRBD1 covers 7 bases. The TCR sequence derives from a woman aged 40 to 49 in good health. The sample consisted of blood. CDR3: CASSEGGQRNSPLHF. CDR3 bases: TGTGCCAGCTCCGAAGGGGGACAGAGGAATTCACCCCTCCACTTT. Based on the CDR3 plus reference TRBV5-4 and TRBJ1-6, the full variable domain is ETGVTQSPTHLIKTRGQQVTLRCSSQSGHNTVSWYQQALGQGPQFIFQYYREEENGRGNFPPRFSGLQFPNYSSELNVNALELDDSALYLCASSEGGQRNSPLHFGNGTRLTVT.